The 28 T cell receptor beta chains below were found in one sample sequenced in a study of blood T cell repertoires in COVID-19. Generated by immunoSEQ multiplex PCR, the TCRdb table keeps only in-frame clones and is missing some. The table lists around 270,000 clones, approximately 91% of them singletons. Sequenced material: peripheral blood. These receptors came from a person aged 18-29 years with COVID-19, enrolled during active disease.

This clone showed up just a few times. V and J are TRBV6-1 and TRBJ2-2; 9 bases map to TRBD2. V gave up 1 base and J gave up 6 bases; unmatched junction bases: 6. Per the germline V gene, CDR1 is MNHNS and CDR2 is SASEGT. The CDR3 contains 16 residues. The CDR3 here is CASSEVPGLASGELFF. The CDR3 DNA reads TGTGCCAGCAGTGAAGTACCGGGACTAGCTTCCGGGGAGCTGTTTTTT.

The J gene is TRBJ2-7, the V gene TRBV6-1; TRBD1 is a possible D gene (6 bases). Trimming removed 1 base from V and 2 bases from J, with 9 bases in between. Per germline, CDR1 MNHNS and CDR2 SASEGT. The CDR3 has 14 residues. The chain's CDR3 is CASSEVDRTYEQYF. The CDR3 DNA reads TGTGCCAGCAGTGAAGTGGACAGAACCTACGAGCAGTACTTC.

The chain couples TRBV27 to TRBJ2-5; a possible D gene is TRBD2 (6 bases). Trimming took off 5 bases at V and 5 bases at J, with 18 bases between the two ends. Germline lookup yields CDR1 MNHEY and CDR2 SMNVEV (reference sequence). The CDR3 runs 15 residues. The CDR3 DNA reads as TGTGCCAGCAGTCTTGGACTGGGAGGAGAGGAGACCCAGTACTTC. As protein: CASSLGLGGEETQYF.

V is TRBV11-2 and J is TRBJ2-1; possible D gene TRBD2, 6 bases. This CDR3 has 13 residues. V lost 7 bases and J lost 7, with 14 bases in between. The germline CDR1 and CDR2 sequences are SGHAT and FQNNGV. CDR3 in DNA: TGTGCCAGCACCTCGGGACTCCCTAATGAGCAGTTCTTC. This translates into CASTSGLPNEQFF.

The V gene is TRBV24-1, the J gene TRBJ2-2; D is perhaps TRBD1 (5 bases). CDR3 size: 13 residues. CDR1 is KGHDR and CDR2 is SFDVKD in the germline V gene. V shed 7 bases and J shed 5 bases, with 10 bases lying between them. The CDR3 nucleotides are TGTGCCACCAGCAGGGTAGGGACCGGGGAGCTGTTTTTT. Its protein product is CATSRVGTGELFF.

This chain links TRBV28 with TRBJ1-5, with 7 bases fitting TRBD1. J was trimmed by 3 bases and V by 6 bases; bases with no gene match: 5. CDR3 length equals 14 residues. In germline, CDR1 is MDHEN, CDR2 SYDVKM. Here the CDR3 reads CASSPQGDNQPQHF. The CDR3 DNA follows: TGTGCCAGCAGCCCTCAGGGGGACAATCAGCCCCAGCATTTT.

CDR3 amino acids: CSVVLPSGRAIYPEQYF. The CDR3 DNA sequence: TGCAGCGTTGTTCTCCCTAGCGGGAGGGCCATATACCCCGAGCAGTACTTC. The chain carries TRBV29-1 and TRBJ2-7, with 12 bases fitting TRBD2. The germline V gene has CDR1 SQVTM and CDR2 ANQGSEA. The CDR3 contains 17 residues. With 4 bases clipped from V and 6 bases from J, the junction kept 16 bases outside the gene matches.

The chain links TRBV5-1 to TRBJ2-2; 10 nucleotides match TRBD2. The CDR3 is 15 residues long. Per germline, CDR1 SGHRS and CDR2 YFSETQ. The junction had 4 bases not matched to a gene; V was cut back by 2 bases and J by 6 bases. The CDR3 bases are TGCGCCAGCAGCTTTCTAGCGGGAGCCGCCGGGGAGCTGTTTTTT. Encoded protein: CASSFLAGAAGELFF.

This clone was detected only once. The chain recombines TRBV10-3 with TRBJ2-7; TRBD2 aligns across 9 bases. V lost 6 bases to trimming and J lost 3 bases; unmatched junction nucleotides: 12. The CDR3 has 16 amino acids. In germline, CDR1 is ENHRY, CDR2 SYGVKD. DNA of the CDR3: TGTGCCATCAGGAATAGCGGGAGTATCACCGGCTACGAGCAGTACTTC. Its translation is CAIRNSGSITGYEQYF.

The CDR3 here is CATSGTGAVNQPQHF. The CDR3 coding sequence is TGTGCCACCAGCGGGACGGGAGCGGTCAATCAGCCCCAGCATTTT. The genes are TRBV15 and TRBJ1-5, with D tentatively TRBD1 (5 bases). V was cut by 5 bases and J by 3 bases, with 14 bases left in between. CDR3 length: 15 residues. CDR1 LNHNV and CDR2 YYDKDF come from the germline V gene (reference sequence).

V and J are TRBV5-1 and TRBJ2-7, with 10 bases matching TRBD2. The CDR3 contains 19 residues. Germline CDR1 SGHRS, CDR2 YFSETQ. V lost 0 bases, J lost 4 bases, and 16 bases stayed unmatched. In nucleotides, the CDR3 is TGCGCCAGCAGCTTGGCCCCCTGGACTGGAGCGGGAGGGCCTTACGAGCAGTACTTC. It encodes CASSLAPWTGAGGPYEQYF.

The CDR3 nucleotides are TGTGCCAGCACCGGCAGGGGACACATTTTTAAAGCTTTCTTT. Translated: CASTGRGHIFKAFF. V is TRBV6-5 and J is TRBJ1-1; D might be TRBD1 (6 bases). The CDR3 spans 14 residues. V dropped 7 bases and J dropped 9 bases, with 21 bases sitting between them. Germline V CDR1 and CDR2: MNHEY, SVGAGI.

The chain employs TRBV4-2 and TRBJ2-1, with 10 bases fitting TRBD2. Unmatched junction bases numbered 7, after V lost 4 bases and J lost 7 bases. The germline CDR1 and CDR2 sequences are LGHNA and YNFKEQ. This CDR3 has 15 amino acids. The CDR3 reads CASSRGTSESNEQFF. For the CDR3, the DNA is TGTGCCAGCAGCCGCGGGACTAGCGAGTCGAATGAGCAGTTCTTC.

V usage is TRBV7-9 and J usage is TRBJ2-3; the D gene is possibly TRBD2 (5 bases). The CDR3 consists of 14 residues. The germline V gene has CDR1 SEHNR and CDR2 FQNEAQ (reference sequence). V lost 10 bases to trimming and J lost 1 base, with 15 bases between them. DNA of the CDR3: TGTGCCACCCCTGAACTAGAGGGCACAGATACGCAGTATTTT. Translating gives CATPELEGTDTQYF.

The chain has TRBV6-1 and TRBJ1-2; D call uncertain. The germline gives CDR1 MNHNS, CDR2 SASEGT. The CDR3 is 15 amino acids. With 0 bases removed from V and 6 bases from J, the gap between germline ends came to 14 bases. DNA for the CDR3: TGTGCCAGCAGTGAAGCTCGAGGCGTCTGGAATGGCTACACCTTC. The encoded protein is CASSEARGVWNGYTF.

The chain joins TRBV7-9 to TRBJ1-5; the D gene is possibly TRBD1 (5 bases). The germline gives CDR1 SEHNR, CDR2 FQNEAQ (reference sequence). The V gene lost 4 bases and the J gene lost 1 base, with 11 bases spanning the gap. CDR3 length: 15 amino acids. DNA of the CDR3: TGTGCCAGCAGCTCCAGCCAGGGAAGCAATCAGCCCCAGCATTTT. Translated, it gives CASSSSQGSNQPQHF.

Here the CDR3 DNA reads TGTGCCAGCAGCCAAGGCTTTCTCGCGGGAGAGCAGTACTTC. Its translation is CASSQGFLAGEQYF. V usage is TRBV3-1 (or the pseudogene TRBV3-2) and J usage is TRBJ2-7; perhaps TRBD2 as D (6 bases). Germline lookup yields CDR1 LGHDT and CDR2 YNNKEL (reference sequence). The CDR3 runs to 14 residues. The ends were cut back, 1 base at V and 7 bases at J, with 14 bases in the middle.

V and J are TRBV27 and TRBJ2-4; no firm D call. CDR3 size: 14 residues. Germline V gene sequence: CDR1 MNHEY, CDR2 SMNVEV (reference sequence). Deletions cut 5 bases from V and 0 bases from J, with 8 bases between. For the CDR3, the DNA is TGTGCCAGCAGTCCTCTCCTAGCCAAAAACATTCAGTACTTC. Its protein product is CASSPLLAKNIQYF.

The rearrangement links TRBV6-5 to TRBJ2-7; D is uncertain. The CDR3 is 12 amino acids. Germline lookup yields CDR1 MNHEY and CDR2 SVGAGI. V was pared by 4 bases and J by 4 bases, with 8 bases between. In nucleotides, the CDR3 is TGTGCCAGCAGTTCTAATACTTACGAGCAGTACTTC. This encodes CASSSNTYEQYF.

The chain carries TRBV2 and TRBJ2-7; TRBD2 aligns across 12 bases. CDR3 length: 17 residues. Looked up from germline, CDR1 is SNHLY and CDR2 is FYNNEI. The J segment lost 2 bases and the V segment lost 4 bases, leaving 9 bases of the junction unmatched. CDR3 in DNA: TGTGCCAGCAGTGTGGCTAGCGGGAGGGTCCCCCCCTACGAGCAGTACTTC. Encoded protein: CASSVASGRVPPYEQYF.

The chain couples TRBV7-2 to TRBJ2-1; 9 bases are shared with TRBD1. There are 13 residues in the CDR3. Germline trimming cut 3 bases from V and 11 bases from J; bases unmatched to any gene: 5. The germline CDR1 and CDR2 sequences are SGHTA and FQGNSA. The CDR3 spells CASSFGTGGQQFF. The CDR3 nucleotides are TGTGCCAGCAGCTTCGGAACAGGGGGCCAGCAGTTCTTC.

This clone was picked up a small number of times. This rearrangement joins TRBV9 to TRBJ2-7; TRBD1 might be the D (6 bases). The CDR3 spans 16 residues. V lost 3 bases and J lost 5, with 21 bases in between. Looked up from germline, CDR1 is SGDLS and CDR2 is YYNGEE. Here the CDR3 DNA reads TGTGCCAGCAGCGGGAGAAAGACAGGCGCTATAGACGAGCAGTACTTC. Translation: CASSGRKTGAIDEQYF.

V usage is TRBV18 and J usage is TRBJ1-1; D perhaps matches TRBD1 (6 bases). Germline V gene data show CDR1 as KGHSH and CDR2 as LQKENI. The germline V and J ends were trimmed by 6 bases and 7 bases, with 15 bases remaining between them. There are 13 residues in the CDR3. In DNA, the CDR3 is TGTGCCAGCTCCCAGGACCAGGGGTTTGAAGCTTTCTTT. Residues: CASSQDQGFEAFF.

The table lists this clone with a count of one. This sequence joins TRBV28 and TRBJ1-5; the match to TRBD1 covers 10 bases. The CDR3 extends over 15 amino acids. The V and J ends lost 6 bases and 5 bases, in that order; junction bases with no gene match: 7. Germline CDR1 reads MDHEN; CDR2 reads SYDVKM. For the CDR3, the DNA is TGTGCCAGCAGCCCGACAGGGGGCTATTATCAGCCCCAGCATTTT. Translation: CASSPTGGYYQPQHF.

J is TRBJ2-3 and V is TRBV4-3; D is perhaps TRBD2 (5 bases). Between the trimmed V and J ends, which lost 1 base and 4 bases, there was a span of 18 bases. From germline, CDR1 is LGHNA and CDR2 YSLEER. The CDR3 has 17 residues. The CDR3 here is CASSQGELPGLADTQYF. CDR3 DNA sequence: TGCGCCAGCAGCCAAGGGGAATTGCCGGGATTGGCAGATACGCAGTATTTT.

The CDR3 bases are TGTGCCAGCAGCCGCGCTCCTCATCAGCCCCAGCATTTT. Amino acids: CASSRAPHQPQHF. The chain has TRBV14 and TRBJ1-5; D is unclear. The CDR3 covers 13 residues. Per the germline V gene, CDR1 is SGHDN and CDR2 is FVKESK. With 4 bases removed from V and 5 bases from J, the gap between germline ends came to 9 bases.

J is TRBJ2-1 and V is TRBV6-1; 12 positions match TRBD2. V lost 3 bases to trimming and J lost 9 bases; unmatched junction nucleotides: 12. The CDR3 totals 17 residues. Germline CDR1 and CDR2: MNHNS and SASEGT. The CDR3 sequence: CASSELPGTSGPGEQFF. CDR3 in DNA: TGTGCCAGCAGTGAGCTGCCTGGGACTAGCGGGCCGGGTGAGCAGTTCTTC.

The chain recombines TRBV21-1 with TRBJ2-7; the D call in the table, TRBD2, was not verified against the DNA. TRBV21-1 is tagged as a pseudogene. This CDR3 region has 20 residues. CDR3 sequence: CASSKAQRLAEHYYYYEQYF. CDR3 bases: TGTGCCAGCAGCAAAGCGCAGCGACTAGCGGAGCACTACTACTACTACGAGCAGTACTTC.